This paragraph covers one T cell receptor (beta chain) sequence. The antigen is unknown. TCRdb independently ran MiXCR on the reads; one entry per CDR3 protein. The sample yields 300,000 to 400,000 distinct CDR3 sequences, roughly 28% seen once. The data were taken from a study of T cell repertoires in cytomegalovirus infection. Turning to the study itself: The authors used CMV epitopes that were HLA-C-restricted (recently identified) and HLA-B-restricted (well studied).

Germline V gene sequence: CDR1 LGHNA, CDR2 YNFKEQ. This CDR3 contains 14 residues. The trim removed 3 bases at V and 5 bases at J, leaving 4 bases unmatched. Sequencing was performed on cultured PBMCs, taken from culture after CMV antigen stimulation. V gene TRBV4-2 combines with J gene TRBJ1-2; TRBD1 aligns across 9 bases. This receptor was obtained from a human donor in good health (CMV status not recorded). Some clones in this sample may be carry-over from other donors' samples. The CDR3 DNA is TGTGCCAGCAGCCACAGACAGGGGGATTATGGCTACACCTTC. Translated: CASSHRQGDYGYTF.